The 12 T cell receptor beta chains below were found in one sample sequenced in a study of CD8+ T cells in alopecia areata. RNA extraction was followed by reverse transcription into cDNA, which acted as the sequencing template. Assay: immunoSEQ multiplex PCR; the TCRdb copy retains only in-frame clones and omits some. The data show under 150,000 clones, with around two thirds seen just once and 35% to 40% held by the top ten. Sequenced input: CD8+ T cells sorted from blood. The receptors derive from a human donor in good health.

This clone appeared a few times. The genes are TRBV11-2 and TRBJ2-7; TRBD2 matches at 8 bases. The CDR3 totals 13 residues. V shed 7 bases and J 3 bases; nucleotides not matched to a gene: 5. Looked up from germline, CDR1 is SGHAT and CDR2 is FQNNGV. DNA for the CDR3: TGTGCCAGCAACCACGGGGGGGGCTACGAGCAGTACTTC. Amino acids: CASNHGGGYEQYF. Based on the CDR3 plus reference TRBV11-2 and TRBJ2-7, the full variable domain is EAGVAQSPRYKIIEKRQSVAFWCNPISGHATLYWYQQILGQGPKLLIQFQNNGVVDDSQLPKDRFSAERLKGVDSTLKIQPAKLEDSAVYLCASNHGGGYEQYFGPGTRLTVT.

This chain connects TRBV2 to TRBJ2-2, with 9 bases aligning to TRBD1. Germline trimming cut 3 bases from V and 6 bases from J; bases unmatched to any gene: 14. The germline CDR1 and CDR2 sequences are SNHLY and FYNNEI. This CDR3 has 18 amino acids. CDR3 nucleotide sequence: TGTGCCAGCAGTGAGGATCCCCGGGACAGGGTTGTGTCCGGGGAGCTGTTTTTT. Its protein is CASSEDPRDRVVSGELFF.

This clone was found a few times. The chain couples TRBV15 to TRBJ1-2, with 8 bases identical to TRBD1. After removal of 1 base from V and 7 bases from J, the junction contained 11 bases not matched to a gene. CDR3 length: 16 residues. The germline CDR1 and CDR2 sequences are LNHNV and YYDKDF (reference sequence). The CDR3 nucleotides are TGTGCCACCAGCAGAGTACCTACGGACAGGGCCAGTGGCTACACCTTC. Translated, it gives CATSRVPTDRASGYTF.

J is TRBJ2-2 and V is TRBV6-6; D unclear. Germline V gives CDR1 MNHNY, CDR2 SVGAGI (reference sequence). CDR3 length: 14 residues. Trimming took 2 bases from V and 4 from J, leaving 8 bases between them. CDR3 in amino acids: CASSYAQFTGELFF. In nucleotides, the CDR3 is TGTGCCAGCAGTTACGCACAGTTCACCGGGGAGCTGTTTTTT.

The chain carries TRBV7-2 and TRBJ2-5; TRBD1 matches at 11 bases. CDR1 and CDR2 from the germline V gene are SGHTA and FQGNSA. The ends lost 5 bases at V and 4 bases at J; junction bases unmatched: 6. The CDR3 contains 15 residues. CDR3 amino acids: CASSDRTGGPETQYF. In nucleotides, the CDR3 is TGTGCCAGCAGCGACCGGACAGGGGGCCCAGAGACCCAGTACTTC.

This clone was seen a few times. This chain joins TRBV29-1 and TRBJ2-1; D not resolved. Per the germline V gene, CDR1 is SQVTM and CDR2 is ANQGSEA. The CDR3 loop spans 14 amino acids. The V end was cut by 7 bases, the J end by 5 bases, with 18 bases between. Here the CDR3 reads CSAPLPAADNEQFF. CDR3 DNA: TGCAGCGCCCCACTCCCAGCAGCCGACAATGAGCAGTTCTTC.

V gene TRBV6-1 combines with J gene TRBJ2-1, with TRBD2 matching over 10 bases. Germline CDR1 MNHNS, CDR2 SASEGT. This CDR3 has 16 residues. V was clipped by 4 bases and J by 3 bases; unmatched bases: 6. The CDR3 DNA sequence: TGTGCCAGCAGTGTAGAGACTAGCGGGTTCTACAATGAGCAGTTCTTC. It encodes CASSVETSGFYNEQFF.

The chain recombines TRBV5-4 with TRBJ2-5; 7 bases match TRBD2. Germline V CDR1 and CDR2: SGHNT, YYREEE (reference sequence). This CDR3 comprises 14 residues. The ends lost 3 bases at V and 7 bases at J; junction bases unmatched: 9. The CDR3 nucleotides are TGTGCCAGCAGCTCGGGGGAGGGGTTAGTGACCCAGTACTTC. The encoded protein is CASSSGEGLVTQYF.

This clone was seen a handful of times. V gene TRBV7-8 combines with J gene TRBJ2-1, with 9 bases that match TRBD2. With 1 base clipped from V and 2 bases from J, the junction kept 3 bases outside the gene matches. This CDR3 is built from 16 residues. The germline CDR1 and CDR2 sequences are SGHVS and FQNEAQ. The CDR3 coding sequence is TGTGCCAGCAGCTTAGGTTTAGCGGGAGCCTACAATGAGCAGTTCTTC. Translating gives CASSLGLAGAYNEQFF.

The rearrangement joins TRBV7-3 to TRBJ2-1, with D possibly being TRBD1 or TRBD2 (5 bases each). Germline CDR1 reads SGHTA; CDR2 reads FQGTGA. Trimming removed 1 base at V and 0 bases at J, with 10 bases between. The CDR3 covers 16 residues. The CDR3 is CASSLKWGSSYNEQFF. The CDR3 nucleotides are TGTGCCAGCAGCTTAAAGTGGGGGAGCTCCTACAATGAGCAGTTCTTC.

The chain carries TRBV6-5 and TRBJ2-5, with no clear D. This CDR3 is built from 13 residues. V was shortened by 6 bases and J by 1 base, with 9 bases between the two germline ends. Looked up from germline, CDR1 is MNHEY and CDR2 is SVGAGI. The CDR3 loop reads CASRTHLQETQYF. CDR3 in DNA: TGTGCCAGCAGAACCCACCTCCAAGAGACCCAGTACTTC.

By share of the sample, this clone is medium-sized. The V gene is TRBV7-8, the J gene TRBJ1-1; D ambiguous. V lost 5 bases to trimming and J lost 8 bases, with 15 bases between them. CDR1 and CDR2 from the germline V gene are SGHVS and FQNEAQ. The CDR3 loop spans 13 amino acids. CDR3 coding DNA: TGTGCCAGCAGCCAAAGCCCTAAAGCGGAAGCTTTCTTT. It yields the protein CASSQSPKAEAFF. Complete variable domain (other parts from reference TRBV7-8 and TRBJ1-1): GAGVSQSPRYKVAKRGQDVALRCDPISGHVSLFWYQQALGQGPEFLTYFQNEAQLDKSGLPSDRFFAERPEGSVSTLKIQRTQQEDSAVYLCASSQSPKAEAFFGQGTRLTVV.